The 9 T cell receptor beta chains listed next were all sequenced from one sample in a study of blood T cell repertoires in COVID-19. Here immunoSEQ multiplex PCR was the method, and the copy in TCRdb shows in-frame clones only, minus some. The data show roughly 28,000 clones, roughly 89% seen once. Sequences were obtained from peripheral blood. The source is a human donor with acute or convalescent COVID-19. The donor label of this sample is uncertain.

The chain links TRBV6-8 to TRBJ1-2; D is undetermined. The germline V and J ends were trimmed by 7 bases and 7 bases, with 19 bases remaining between them. The CDR3 runs 14 residues. Looked up from germline, CDR1 is MNHGY and CDR2 is SAAAGT. CDR3 loop: CASTIWRLGSGYTF. CDR3 sequence (DNA): TGTGCCAGCACAATATGGCGTCTGGGCTCTGGCTACACCTTC.

This chain uses TRBV28 with TRBJ2-7; D may be TRBD2 (6 bases). The ends were cut back, 3 bases at V and 13 bases at J, with 16 bases in the middle. This CDR3 contains 12 residues. CDR1 MDHEN and CDR2 SYDVKM come from the germline V gene. The CDR3, as DNA: TGTGCCAGCAGTTTTGTAGGCGGGGACTTATACTTC. Protein product: CASSFVGGDLYF.

The chain recombines TRBV9 with TRBJ1-2; D is possibly TRBD1 (6 bases). Germline values: CDR1 SGDLS, CDR2 YYNGEE. The V end lost 4 bases, the J end lost 6 bases, and 22 bases lay between the germline ends. This CDR3 contains 16 residues. CDR3 in DNA: TGTGCCAGCAGCCACGGGGGGCTGGTTTTCGACGATGGCTACACCTTC. Translation gives CASSHGGLVFDDGYTF.

This sequence joins TRBV4-3 and TRBJ1-1; D might be TRBD1 (5 bases). This CDR3 has 15 residues. Per germline, CDR1 LGHNA and CDR2 YSLEER. Trimming removed 0 bases from V and 4 bases from J, with 12 bases in between. DNA of the CDR3: TGCGCCAGCAGCCAAGATCTCGGCCAGGGCACTGAAGCTTTCTTT. Amino acids: CASSQDLGQGTEAFF.

The rearrangement links TRBV28 to TRBJ1-2; D is uncertain. This CDR3 has 12 amino acids. The ends were cut back, 6 bases at V and 5 bases at J, with 10 bases in the middle. Germline V lookup: CDR1 MDHEN, CDR2 SYDVKM. The CDR3 DNA reads as TGTGCCAGCAGCCGCGCTGGTTATGGCTACACCTTC. Protein product: CASSRAGYGYTF.

This clone has only one observation. This chain joins TRBV18 and TRBJ1-5; maybe TRBD1 (5 bases). The CDR3 has 17 residues. V was shortened by 3 bases and J by 0 bases, with 15 bases between the two germline ends. Germline V CDR1 and CDR2: KGHSH, LQKENI. This chain's CDR3 is CASSPVVTGNSNQPQHF. CDR3 in DNA: TGTGCCAGCTCACCTGTCGTTACAGGAAATAGCAATCAGCCCCAGCATTTT. The whole variable domain, filled in from reference TRBV18 and TRBJ1-5, reads NAGVMQNPRHLVRRRGQEARLRCSPMKGHSHVYWYRQLPEEGLKFMVYLQKENIIDESGMPKERFSAEFPKEGPSILRIQQVVRGDSAAYFCASSPVVTGNSNQPQHFGDGTRLSIL.

J is TRBJ1-2 and V is TRBV10-3; TRBD1 might be the D (5 bases). The CDR3 has 12 amino acids. V was clipped by 1 base and J by 11 bases, with 11 bases between them. From germline, CDR1 is ENHRY and CDR2 SYGVKD. CDR3 in amino acids: CAISELGRVYTF. The CDR3 DNA sequence: TGTGCCATCAGTGAGTTGGGCAGGGTGTACACCTTC.

The rearrangement links TRBV27 to TRBJ2-1; TRBD2 matches 10 bases. The CDR3 is 16 amino acids. Germline CDR1 reads MNHEY; CDR2 reads SMNVEV (reference sequence). V shed 10 bases and J 5 bases; nucleotides not matched to a gene: 14. This CDR3 reads CATSRLTSGIHNEQFF. As DNA, the CDR3 is TGTGCCACCTCCCGTTTAACTAGCGGGATTCACAATGAGCAGTTCTTC.

The rearrangement links TRBV12-3 or TRBV12-4 to TRBJ1-2, with D perhaps matching TRBD1 (5 bases). The CDR3 loop spans 13 amino acids. The V and J ends lost 5 bases and 4 bases respectively, with 11 bases between them. The CDR3 region is CASSPRGGYGYTF. CDR3 DNA: TGTGCCAGCAGTCCGCGGGGCGGCTATGGCTACACCTTC.